This T cell receptor (beta chain) was sequenced for a study of T-cell reconstitution after alpha-beta-depleted transplantation in children. V was shortened by 5 bases and J by 1 base, with 15 bases between the two germline ends. Germline V gives CDR1 MNHEY, CDR2 SVGAGI. The CDR3 length is 16 residues. Points from the study as a whole: By one year post-transplant, T-cell counts and diversity largely arose from T cells that were newly produced. Expanded graft clones, several hundred of them, were reportedly the source of alpha-beta T cells about two months after transplant. TCRbeta diversity was high at day 60 in some patients (a result of surviving recipient T cells and thymic progenitors).

Preparation of the TCRbeta library was carried out with unique molecular identifiers. Each CDR3 protein is one row after TCRdb ran MiXCR on the PCR reads. The repertoire holds 750,000 to 950,000 distinct CDR3 sequences, with around 17% as singletons. This clonotype has at least ten counts. What it recognizes is unknown. Sample: PBMCs, mostly from graft donor cells, taken 360 days after TCRalphabeta/CD19-depleted stem cell transplant. This chain links TRBV6-5 with TRBJ1-3; possible D gene TRBD1, 5 bases. The receptor was isolated from a male patient between 10 and 17 years old who had a stem cell transplant for acute lymphoblastic leukemia, so the T cells may come from the graft donor. The CDR3 DNA reads as TGTGCCAGCAGTCTATCCAGGGAAATTTCTGGAAACACCATATATTTT. Protein: CASSLSREISGNTIYF.